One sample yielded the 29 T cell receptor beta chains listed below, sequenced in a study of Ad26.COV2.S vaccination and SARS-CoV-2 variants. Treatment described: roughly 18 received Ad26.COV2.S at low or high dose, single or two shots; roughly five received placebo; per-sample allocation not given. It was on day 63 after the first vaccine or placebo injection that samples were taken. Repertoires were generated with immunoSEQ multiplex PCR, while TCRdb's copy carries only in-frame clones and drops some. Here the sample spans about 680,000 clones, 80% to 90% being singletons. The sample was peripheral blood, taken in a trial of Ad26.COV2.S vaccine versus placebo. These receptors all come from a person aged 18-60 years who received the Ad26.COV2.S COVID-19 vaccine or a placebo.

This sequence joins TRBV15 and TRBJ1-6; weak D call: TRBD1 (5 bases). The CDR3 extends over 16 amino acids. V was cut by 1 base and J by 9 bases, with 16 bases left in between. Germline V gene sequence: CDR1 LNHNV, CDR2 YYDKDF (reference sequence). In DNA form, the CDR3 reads TGTGCCACCAGCAGAGGACTTCCAGGGTCGGCTTCACCCCTCCACTTT. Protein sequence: CATSRGLPGSASPLHF.

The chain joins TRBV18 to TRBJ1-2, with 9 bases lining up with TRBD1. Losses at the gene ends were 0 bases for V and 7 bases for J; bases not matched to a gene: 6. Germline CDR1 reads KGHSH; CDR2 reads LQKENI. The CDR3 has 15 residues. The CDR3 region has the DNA TGTGCCAGCTCACCACCAACGGACAGGGGCGGTGGCTACACCTTC. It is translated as CASSPPTDRGGGYTF.

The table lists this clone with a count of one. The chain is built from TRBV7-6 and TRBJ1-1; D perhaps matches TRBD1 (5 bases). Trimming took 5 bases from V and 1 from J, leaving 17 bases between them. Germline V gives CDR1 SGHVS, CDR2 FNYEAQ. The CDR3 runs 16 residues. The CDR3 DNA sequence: TGTGCCAGCAGCGGGGGGACGGCCGACGGGAACACTGAAGCTTTCTTT. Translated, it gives CASSGGTADGNTEAFF.

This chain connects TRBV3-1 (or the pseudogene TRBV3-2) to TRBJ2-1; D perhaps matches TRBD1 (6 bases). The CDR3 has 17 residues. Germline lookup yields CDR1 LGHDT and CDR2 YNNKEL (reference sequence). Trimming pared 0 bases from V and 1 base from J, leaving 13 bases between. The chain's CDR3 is CASSQEGAGASYNEQFF. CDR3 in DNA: TGTGCCAGCAGCCAAGAGGGGGCAGGGGCATCCTACAATGAGCAGTTCTTC.

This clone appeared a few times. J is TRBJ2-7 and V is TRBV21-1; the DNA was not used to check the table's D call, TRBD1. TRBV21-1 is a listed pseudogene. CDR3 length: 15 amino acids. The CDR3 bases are TGTGCCAGCAGCCCCCAGGGACAGGGGGGTGGCGAGCAGTACTTC. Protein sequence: CASSPQGQGGGEQYF.

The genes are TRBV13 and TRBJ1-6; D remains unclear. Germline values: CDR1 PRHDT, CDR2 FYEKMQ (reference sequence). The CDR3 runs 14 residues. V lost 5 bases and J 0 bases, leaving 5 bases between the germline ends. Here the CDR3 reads CASSAGSYNSPLHF. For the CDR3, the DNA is TGTGCCAGCAGCGCCGGCTCCTATAATTCACCCCTCCACTTT. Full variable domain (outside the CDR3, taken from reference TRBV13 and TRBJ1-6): AAGVIQSPRHLIKEKRETATLKCYPIPRHDTVYWYQQGPGQDPQFLISFYEKMQSDKGSIPDRFSAQQFSDYHSELNMSSLELGDSALYFCASSAGSYNSPLHFGNGTRLTVT.

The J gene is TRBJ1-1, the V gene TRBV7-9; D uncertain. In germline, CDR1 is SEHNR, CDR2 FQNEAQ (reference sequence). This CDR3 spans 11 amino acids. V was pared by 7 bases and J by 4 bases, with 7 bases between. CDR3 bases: TGTGCCAGCACCCGTCTCACTGAAGCTTTCTTT. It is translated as CASTRLTEAFF.

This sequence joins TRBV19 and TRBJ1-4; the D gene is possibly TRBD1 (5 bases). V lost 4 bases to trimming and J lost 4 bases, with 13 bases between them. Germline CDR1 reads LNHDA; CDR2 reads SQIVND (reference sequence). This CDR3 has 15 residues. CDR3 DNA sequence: TGTGCCAGTAGTAGTCGGGACGCCAATAATGAAAAACTGTTTTTT. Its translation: CASSSRDANNEKLFF.

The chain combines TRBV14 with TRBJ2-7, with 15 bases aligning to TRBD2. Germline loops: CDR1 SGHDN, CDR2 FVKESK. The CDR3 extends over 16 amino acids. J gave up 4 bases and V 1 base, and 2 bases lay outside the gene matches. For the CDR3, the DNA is TGTGCCAGCAGCCAAGCGGGGACTAGCGGGAGGTACGAGCAGTACTTC. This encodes CASSQAGTSGRYEQYF. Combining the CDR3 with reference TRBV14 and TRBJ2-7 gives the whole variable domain EAGVTQFPSHSVIEKGQTVTLRCDPISGHDNLYWYRRVMGKEIKFLLHFVKESKQDESGMPNNRFLAERTGGTYSTLKVQPAELEDSGVYFCASSQAGTSGRYEQYFGPGTRLTVT.

The CDR3 is CASSPEVTGSMTGTEAFF. DNA for the CDR3: TGTGCCAGCTCACCAGAGGTGACAGGGAGCATGACGGGCACTGAAGCTTTCTTT. V is TRBV18 and J is TRBJ1-1; TRBD1 matches at 7 bases. Germline trimming cut 2 bases from V and 4 bases from J; bases unmatched to any gene: 16. From germline, CDR1 is KGHSH and CDR2 LQKENI. The length of the CDR3 is 18 residues.

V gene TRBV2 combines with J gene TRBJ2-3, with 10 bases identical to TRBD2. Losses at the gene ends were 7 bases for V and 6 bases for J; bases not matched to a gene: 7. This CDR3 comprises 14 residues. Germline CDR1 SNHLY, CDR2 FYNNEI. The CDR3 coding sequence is TGTGCCAGCATTGGGACTAGCGACTGGGATACGCAGTATTTT. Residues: CASIGTSDWDTQYF.

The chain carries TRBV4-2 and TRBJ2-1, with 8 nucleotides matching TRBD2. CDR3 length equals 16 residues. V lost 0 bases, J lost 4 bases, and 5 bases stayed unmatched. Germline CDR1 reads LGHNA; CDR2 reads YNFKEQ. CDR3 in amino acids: CASSQESSGSYNEQFF. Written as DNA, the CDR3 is TGTGCCAGCAGCCAAGAGTCTAGCGGGTCGTACAATGAGCAGTTCTTC.

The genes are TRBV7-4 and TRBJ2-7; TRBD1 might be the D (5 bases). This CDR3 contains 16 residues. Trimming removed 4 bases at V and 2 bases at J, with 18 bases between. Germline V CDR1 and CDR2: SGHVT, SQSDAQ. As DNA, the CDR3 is TGTGCCAGCAGCTGCACCCGTGACAGTGGCCCCTACGAGCAGTACTTC. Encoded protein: CASSCTRDSGPYEQYF.

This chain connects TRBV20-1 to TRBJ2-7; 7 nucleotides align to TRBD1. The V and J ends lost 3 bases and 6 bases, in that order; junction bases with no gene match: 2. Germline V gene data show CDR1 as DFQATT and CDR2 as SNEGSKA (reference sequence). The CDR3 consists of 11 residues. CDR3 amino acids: CSASTGVEQYF. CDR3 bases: TGCAGTGCTAGTACAGGGGTCGAGCAGTACTTC.

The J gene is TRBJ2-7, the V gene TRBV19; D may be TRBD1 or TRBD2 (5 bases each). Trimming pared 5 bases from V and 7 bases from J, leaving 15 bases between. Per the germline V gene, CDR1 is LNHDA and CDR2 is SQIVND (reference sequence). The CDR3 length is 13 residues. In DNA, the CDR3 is TGTGCCAGTAGTCAACGGACTGGGGGAGAGCAGTACTTC. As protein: CASSQRTGGEQYF.

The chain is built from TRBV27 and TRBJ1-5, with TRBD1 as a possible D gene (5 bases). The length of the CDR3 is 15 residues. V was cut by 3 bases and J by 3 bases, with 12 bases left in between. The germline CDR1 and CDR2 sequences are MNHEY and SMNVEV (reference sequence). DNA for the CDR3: TGTGCCAGCAGTTTCGGGGGAAGATACAATCAGCCCCAGCATTTT. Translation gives CASSFGGRYNQPQHF.

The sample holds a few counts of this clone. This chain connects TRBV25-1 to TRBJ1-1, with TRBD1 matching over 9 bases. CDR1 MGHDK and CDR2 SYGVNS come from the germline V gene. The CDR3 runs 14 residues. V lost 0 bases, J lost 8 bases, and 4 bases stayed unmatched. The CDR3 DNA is TGTGCCAGCAGTGAATACGGGACAGGGATGGAAGCTTTCTTT. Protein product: CASSEYGTGMEAFF.

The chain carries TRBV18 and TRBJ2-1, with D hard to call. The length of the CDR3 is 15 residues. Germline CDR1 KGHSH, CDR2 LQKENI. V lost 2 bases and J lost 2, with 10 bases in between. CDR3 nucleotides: TGTGCCAGCTCACCATGGCAGGACCCCTACAATGAGCAGTTCTTC. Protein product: CASSPWQDPYNEQFF.

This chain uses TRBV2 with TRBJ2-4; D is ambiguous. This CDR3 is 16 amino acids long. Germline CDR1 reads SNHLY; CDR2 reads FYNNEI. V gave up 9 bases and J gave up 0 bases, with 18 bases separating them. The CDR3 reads CASGAIGRIAKNIQYF. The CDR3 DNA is TGTGCCAGTGGTGCTATAGGTCGTATAGCCAAAAACATTCAGTACTTC.

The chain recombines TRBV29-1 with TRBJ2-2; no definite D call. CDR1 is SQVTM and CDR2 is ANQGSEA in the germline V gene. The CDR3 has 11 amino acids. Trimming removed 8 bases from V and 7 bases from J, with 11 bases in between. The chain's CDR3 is CSISLGGELFF. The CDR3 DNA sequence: TGCAGCATTTCGCTTGGCGGGGAGCTGTTTTTT.

The CDR3 loop is CASSEITGQETQYF. In nucleotides, the CDR3 is TGTGCCAGCAGTGAAATTACAGGGCAAGAGACCCAGTACTTC. The chain is built from TRBV2 and TRBJ2-5, with D possibly being TRBD1 (6 bases). The V gene's germline CDR1 is SNHLY and CDR2 FYNNEI. CDR3 length: 14 residues. V lost 2 bases, J lost 2 bases, and 9 bases lay in between.

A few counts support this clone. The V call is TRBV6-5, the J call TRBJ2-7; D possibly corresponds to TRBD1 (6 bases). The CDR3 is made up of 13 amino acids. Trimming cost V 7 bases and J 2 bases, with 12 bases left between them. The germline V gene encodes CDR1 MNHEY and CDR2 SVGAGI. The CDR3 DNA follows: TGTGCCAGCACCGTGACAGGAGCCTACGAGCAGTACTTC. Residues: CASTVTGAYEQYF.

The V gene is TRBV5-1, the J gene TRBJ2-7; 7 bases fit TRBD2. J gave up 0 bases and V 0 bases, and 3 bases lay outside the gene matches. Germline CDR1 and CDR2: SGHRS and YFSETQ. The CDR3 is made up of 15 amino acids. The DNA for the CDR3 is TGCGCCAGCAGCTTGGGGGGCGGGGGCTCCTACGAGCAGTACTTC. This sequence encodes CASSLGGGGSYEQYF.

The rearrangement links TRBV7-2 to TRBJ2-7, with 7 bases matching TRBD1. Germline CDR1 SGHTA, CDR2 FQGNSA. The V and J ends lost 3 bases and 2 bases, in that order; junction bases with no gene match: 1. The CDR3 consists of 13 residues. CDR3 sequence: CASSLQGAYEQYF. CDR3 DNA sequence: TGTGCCAGCAGCTTGCAGGGGGCCTACGAGCAGTACTTC.

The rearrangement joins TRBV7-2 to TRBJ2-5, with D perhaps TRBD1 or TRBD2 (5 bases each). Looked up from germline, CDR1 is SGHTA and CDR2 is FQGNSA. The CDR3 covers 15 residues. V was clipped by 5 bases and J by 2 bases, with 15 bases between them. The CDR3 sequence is CASSVRTGTQETQYF. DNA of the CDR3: TGTGCCAGCAGCGTGAGGACCGGGACGCAAGAGACCCAGTACTTC.

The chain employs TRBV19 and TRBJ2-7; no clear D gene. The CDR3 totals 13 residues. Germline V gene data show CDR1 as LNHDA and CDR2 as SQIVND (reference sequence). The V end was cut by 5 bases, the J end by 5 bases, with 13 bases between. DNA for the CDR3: TGTGCCAGTAGTCTTAGTAATCGTCACGAGCAGTACTTC. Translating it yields CASSLSNRHEQYF.

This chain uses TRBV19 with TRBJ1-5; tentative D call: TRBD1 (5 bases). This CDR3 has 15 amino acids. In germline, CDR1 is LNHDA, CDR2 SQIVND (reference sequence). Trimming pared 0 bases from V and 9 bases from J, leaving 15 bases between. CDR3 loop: CASSIDGGVKSPQHF. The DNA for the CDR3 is TGTGCCAGTAGTATAGATGGGGGGGTAAAATCGCCCCAGCATTTT.

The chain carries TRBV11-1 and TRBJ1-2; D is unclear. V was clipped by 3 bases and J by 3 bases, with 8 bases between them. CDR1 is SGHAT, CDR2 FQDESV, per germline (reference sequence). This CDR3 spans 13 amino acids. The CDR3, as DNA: TGTGCCAGCAGCTTTGATGCGGACTATGGCTACACCTTC. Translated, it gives CASSFDADYGYTF.

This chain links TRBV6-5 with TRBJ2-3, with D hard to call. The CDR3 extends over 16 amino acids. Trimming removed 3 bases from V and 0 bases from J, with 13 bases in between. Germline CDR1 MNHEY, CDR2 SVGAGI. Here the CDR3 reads CASSYLSASSTDTQYF. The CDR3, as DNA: TGTGCCAGCAGTTATCTATCTGCCTCTAGCACAGATACGCAGTATTTT.